Below are 7 T cell receptor beta chains sequenced from a single sample in a study of OX40 agonist ivuxolimab in advanced cancers. Measured with immunoSEQ multiplex PCR; TCRdb has only the in-frame clones, and not every one. The sample lists tens of thousands of clones; 75% to 85% were seen once. The sample in question was CD4+ or CD8+ T cells sorted from blood, obtained in a trial of the OX40 agonist ivuxolimab. Receptor source: an adult with an advanced solid tumor such as melanoma, head and neck, liver or kidney cancer.

The chain uses TRBV6-5 and TRBJ1-2; D is ambiguous. The CDR3 has 15 amino acids. V was shortened by 0 bases and J by 8 bases, with 16 bases between the two germline ends. Germline V gene data show CDR1 as MNHEY and CDR2 as SVGAGI. CDR3 nucleotides: TGTGCCAGCAGTTACTCACTGGGAGGAGGACGCGGCTACACCTTC. Encoded protein: CASSYSLGGGRGYTF.

The J gene is TRBJ2-3, the V gene TRBV6-5; 11 bases align to TRBD1. Per the germline V gene, CDR1 is MNHEY and CDR2 is SVGAGI. The J segment lost 1 base and the V segment lost 4 bases, leaving 4 bases of the junction unmatched. There are 16 residues in the CDR3. The CDR3 region is CASSLRTGGGTDTQYF. The DNA of the CDR3 is TGTGCCAGCAGTTTGCGGACAGGGGGCGGCACAGATACGCAGTATTTT.

This clone was seen many times. The chain joins TRBV19 to TRBJ1-2; 8 bases agree with TRBD1. Germline V CDR1 and CDR2: LNHDA, SQIVND (reference sequence). V shed 5 bases, J shed 5 bases, and the junction held 4 bases outside the gene matches. CDR3 size: 13 residues. CDR3 bases: TGTGCCAGTAGTCCCAACAGGGGGTATGGCTACACCTTC. It codes for CASSPNRGYGYTF.

J is TRBJ2-2 and V is TRBV5-1; 12 bases are a match to TRBD1. The CDR3 is made up of 14 amino acids. V gave up 4 bases and J gave up 7 bases; unmatched junction bases: 2. Germline V gene data show CDR1 as SGHRS and CDR2 as YFSETQ. The CDR3 reads CASSGTGGSGELFF. As DNA, the CDR3 is TGCGCCAGCAGCGGGACAGGGGGCAGCGGGGAGCTGTTTTTT.

This clone was observed a few times. V is TRBV7-9 and J is TRBJ1-5; 10 nucleotides line up with TRBD1. V shed 4 bases and J 7 bases; nucleotides not matched to a gene: 1. The CDR3 length is 13 residues. CDR1 and CDR2 from the germline V gene are SEHNR and FQNEAQ (reference sequence). The DNA of the CDR3 is TGTGCCAGCAGCTCGACAGGGGGCCAGCCCCAGCATTTT. Protein: CASSSTGGQPQHF. The whole variable domain, remainder taken from reference TRBV7-9 and TRBJ1-5, is DTGVSQNPRHKITKRGQNVTFRCDPISEHNRLYWYRQTLGQGPEFLTYFQNEAQLEKSRLLSDRFSAERPKGSFSTLEIQRTEQGDSAMYLCASSSTGGQPQHFGDGTRLSIL.

The chain links TRBV5-6 to TRBJ2-5; D gene ambiguous. CDR3 size: 13 residues. Deletions cut 2 bases from V and 3 bases from J, with 8 bases between. Germline V lookup: CDR1 SGHDT, CDR2 YYEEEE. The CDR3 bases are TGTGCCAGCAGCTTCAGCCCTAAAGAGACCCAGTACTTC. Translation gives CASSFSPKETQYF. The complete variable domain, with remaining parts taken from reference TRBV5-6 and TRBJ2-5, reads DAGVTQSPTHLIKTRGQQVTLRCSPKSGHDTVSWYQQALGQGPQFIFQYYEEEERQRGNFPDRFSGHQFPNYSSELNVNALLLGDSALYLCASSFSPKETQYFGPGTRLLVL.

V usage is TRBV5-4 and J usage is TRBJ1-6; perhaps TRBD1 as D (5 bases). The CDR3 runs 15 residues. CDR1 and CDR2 from the germline V gene are SGHNT and YYREEE (reference sequence). V lost 0 bases to trimming and J lost 9 bases, with 13 bases between them. For the CDR3, the DNA is TGTGCCAGCAGCTTGGCCGGAACAGGAGGTTCACCCCTCCACTTT. Amino acid sequence: CASSLAGTGGSPLHF. Complete variable domain (other parts from reference TRBV5-4 and TRBJ1-6): ETGVTQSPTHLIKTRGQQVTLRCSSQSGHNTVSWYQQALGQGPQFIFQYYREEENGRGNFPPRFSGLQFPNYSSELNVNALELDDSALYLCASSLAGTGGSPLHFGNGTRLTVT.